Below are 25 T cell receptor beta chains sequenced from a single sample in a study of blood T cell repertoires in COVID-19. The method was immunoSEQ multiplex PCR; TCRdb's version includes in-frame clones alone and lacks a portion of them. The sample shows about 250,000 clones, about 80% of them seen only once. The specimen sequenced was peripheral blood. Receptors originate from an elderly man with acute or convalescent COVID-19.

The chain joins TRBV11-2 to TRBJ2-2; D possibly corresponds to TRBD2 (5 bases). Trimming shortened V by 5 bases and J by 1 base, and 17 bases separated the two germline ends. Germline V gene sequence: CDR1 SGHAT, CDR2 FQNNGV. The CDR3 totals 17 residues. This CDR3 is CASSPPPSGVNTGELFF. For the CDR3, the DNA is TGTGCCAGCAGCCCCCCACCCAGCGGCGTGAACACCGGGGAGCTGTTTTTT.

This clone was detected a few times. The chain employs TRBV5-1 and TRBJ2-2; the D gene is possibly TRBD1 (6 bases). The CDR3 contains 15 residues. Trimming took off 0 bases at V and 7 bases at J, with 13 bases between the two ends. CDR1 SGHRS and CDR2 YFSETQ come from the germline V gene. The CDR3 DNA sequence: TGCGCCAGCAGCTTGGAAGGCAGGGGAATCGGGGAGCTGTTTTTT. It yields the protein CASSLEGRGIGELFF. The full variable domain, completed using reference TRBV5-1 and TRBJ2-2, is KAGVTQTPRYLIKTRGQQVTLSCSPISGHRSVSWYQQTPGQGLQFLFEYFSETQRNKGNFPGRFSGRQFSNSRSEMNVSTLELGDSALYLCASSLEGRGIGELFFGEGSRLTVL.

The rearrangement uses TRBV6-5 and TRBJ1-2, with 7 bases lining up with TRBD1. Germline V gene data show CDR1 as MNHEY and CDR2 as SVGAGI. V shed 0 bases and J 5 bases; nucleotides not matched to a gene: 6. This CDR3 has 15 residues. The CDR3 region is CASSYSGTVGYGYTF. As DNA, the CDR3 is TGTGCCAGCAGTTACTCGGGGACAGTAGGATATGGCTACACCTTC.

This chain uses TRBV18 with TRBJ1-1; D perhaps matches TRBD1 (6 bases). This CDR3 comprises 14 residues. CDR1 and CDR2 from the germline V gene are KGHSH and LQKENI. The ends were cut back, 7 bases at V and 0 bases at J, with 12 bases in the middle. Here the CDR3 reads CASFPGVVNTEAFF. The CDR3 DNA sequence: TGTGCCAGCTTCCCAGGGGTGGTGAACACTGAAGCTTTCTTT. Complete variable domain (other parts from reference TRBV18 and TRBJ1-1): NAGVMQNPRHLVRRRGQEARLRCSPMKGHSHVYWYRQLPEEGLKFMVYLQKENIIDESGMPKERFSAEFPKEGPSILRIQQVVRGDSAAYFCASFPGVVNTEAFFGQGTRLTVV.

The CDR3 coding sequence is TGTGCCAGCAGTTCCGGACAGGGCAGGCAGTACTTC. It yields the protein CASSSGQGRQYF. The V and J genes are TRBV28 and TRBJ2-7, with 8 positions matching TRBD1. The CDR3 covers 12 residues. After removal of 4 bases from V and 9 bases from J, the junction contained 5 bases not matched to a gene. The germline gives CDR1 MDHEN, CDR2 SYDVKM.

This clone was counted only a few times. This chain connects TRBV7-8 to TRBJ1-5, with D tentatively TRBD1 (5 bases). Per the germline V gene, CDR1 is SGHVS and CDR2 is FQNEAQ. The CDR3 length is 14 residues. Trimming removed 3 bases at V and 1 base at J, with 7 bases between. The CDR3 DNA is TGTGCCAGCAGCTTGGGGCGGAGCAATCAGCCCCAGCATTTT. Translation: CASSLGRSNQPQHF.

The CDR3 DNA reads as TGTGCCAGCAGCCCCCGCGGGGGCGAGGGGGATACGCAGTATTTT. The encoded protein is CASSPRGGEGDTQYF. J is TRBJ2-3 and V is TRBV25-1; weak D call: TRBD2 (7 bases). This CDR3 is 15 amino acids long. Germline CDR1 is MGHDK and CDR2 is SYGVNS. Trimming cost V 6 bases and J 6 bases, with 19 bases left between them.

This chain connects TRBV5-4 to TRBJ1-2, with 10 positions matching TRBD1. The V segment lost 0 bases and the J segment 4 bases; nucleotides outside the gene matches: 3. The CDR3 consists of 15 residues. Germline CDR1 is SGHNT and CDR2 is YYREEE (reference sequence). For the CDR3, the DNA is TGTGCCAGCAGCTTGGGGGGACAGGGGACCTATGGCTACACCTTC. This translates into CASSLGGQGTYGYTF. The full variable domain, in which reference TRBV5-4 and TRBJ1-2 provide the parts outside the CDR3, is ETGVTQSPTHLIKTRGQQVTLRCSSQSGHNTVSWYQQALGQGPQFIFQYYREEENGRGNFPPRFSGLQFPNYSSELNVNALELDDSALYLCASSLGGQGTYGYTFGSGTRLTVV.

The CDR3 nucleotides read TGTGCCAGCAGCGATGGACAGGGTGGTAACTATGGCTACACCTTC. The encoded protein is CASSDGQGGNYGYTF. The V call is TRBV5-4, the J call TRBJ1-2, with TRBD1 matching over 8 bases. CDR3 size: 15 residues. Germline CDR1 and CDR2: SGHNT and YYREEE (reference sequence). J was trimmed by 1 base and V by 4 bases; bases with no gene match: 6.

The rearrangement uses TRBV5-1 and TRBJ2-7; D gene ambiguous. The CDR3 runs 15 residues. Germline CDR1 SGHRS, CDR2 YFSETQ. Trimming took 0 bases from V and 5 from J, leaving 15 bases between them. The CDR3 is CASSLVNSLNDEQYF. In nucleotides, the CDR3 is TGCGCCAGCAGCTTGGTTAACTCCCTAAACGACGAGCAGTACTTC. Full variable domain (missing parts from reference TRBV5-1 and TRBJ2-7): KAGVTQTPRYLIKTRGQQVTLSCSPISGHRSVSWYQQTPGQGLQFLFEYFSETQRNKGNFPGRFSGRQFSNSRSEMNVSTLELGDSALYLCASSLVNSLNDEQYFGPGTRLTVT.

The CDR3 reads CASSPSGVQPQHF. The DNA of the CDR3 is TGTGCCAGCAGTCCTTCAGGGGTGCAGCCCCAGCATTTT. The chain recombines TRBV12-3 or TRBV12-4 with TRBJ1-5, with D tentatively TRBD1 (6 bases). Deletions cut 5 bases from V and 7 bases from J, with 12 bases between. There are 13 residues in the CDR3.

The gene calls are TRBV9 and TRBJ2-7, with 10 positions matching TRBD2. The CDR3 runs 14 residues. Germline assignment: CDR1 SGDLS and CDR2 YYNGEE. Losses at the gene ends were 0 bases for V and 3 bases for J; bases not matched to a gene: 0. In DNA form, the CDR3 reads TGTGCCAGCAGCGTAGGGACTAGCGGCTACGAGCAGTACTTC. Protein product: CASSVGTSGYEQYF.

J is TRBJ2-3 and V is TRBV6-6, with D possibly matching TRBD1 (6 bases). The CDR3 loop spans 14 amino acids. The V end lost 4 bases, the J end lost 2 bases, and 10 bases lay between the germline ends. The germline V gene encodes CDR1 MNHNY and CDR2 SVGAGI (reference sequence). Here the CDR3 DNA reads TGTGCCAGCAGTTCGGACAGAACCACAGATACGCAGTATTTT. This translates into CASSSDRTTDTQYF.

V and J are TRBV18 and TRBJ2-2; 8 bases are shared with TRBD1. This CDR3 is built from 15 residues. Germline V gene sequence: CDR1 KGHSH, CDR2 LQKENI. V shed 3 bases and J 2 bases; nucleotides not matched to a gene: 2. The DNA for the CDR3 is TGTGCCAGCTCACCCGGGACAGGCAACACCGGGGAGCTGTTTTTT. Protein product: CASSPGTGNTGELFF.

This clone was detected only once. This CDR3 reads CSVASGTGYQPQHF. CDR3 in DNA: TGCAGCGTCGCCTCCGGGACAGGGTATCAGCCCCAGCATTTT. This sequence joins TRBV29-1 and TRBJ1-5; 9 bases line up with TRBD1. This CDR3 is 14 amino acids long. V gave up 6 bases and J gave up 5 bases; unmatched junction bases: 8. CDR1 is SQVTM and CDR2 is ANQGSEA in the germline V gene.

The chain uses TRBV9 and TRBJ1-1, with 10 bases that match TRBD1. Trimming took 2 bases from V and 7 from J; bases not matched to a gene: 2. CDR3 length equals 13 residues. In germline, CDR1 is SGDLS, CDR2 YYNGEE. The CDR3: CASSVGQGSEAFF. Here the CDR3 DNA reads TGTGCCAGCAGCGTGGGACAGGGGAGTGAAGCTTTCTTT.

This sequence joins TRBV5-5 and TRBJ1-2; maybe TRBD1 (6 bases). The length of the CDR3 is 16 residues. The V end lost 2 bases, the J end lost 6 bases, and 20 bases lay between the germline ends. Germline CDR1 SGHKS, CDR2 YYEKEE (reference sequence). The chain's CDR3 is CASSFGLGSGEHGYTF. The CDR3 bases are TGTGCCAGCAGCTTTGGCCTGGGATCAGGGGAACATGGCTACACCTTC.

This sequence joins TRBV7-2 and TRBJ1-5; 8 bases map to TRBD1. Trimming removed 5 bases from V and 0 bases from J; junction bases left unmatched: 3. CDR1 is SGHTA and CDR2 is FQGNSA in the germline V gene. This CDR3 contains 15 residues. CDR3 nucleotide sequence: TGTGCCAGCAGCCGGACAGGGAATAGCAATCAGCCCCAGCATTTT. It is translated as CASSRTGNSNQPQHF.

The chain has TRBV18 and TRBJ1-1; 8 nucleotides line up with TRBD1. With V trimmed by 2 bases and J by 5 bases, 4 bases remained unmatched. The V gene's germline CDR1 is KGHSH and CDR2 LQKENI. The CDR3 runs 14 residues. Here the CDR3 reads CASSPSTGVTEAFF. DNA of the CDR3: TGTGCCAGCTCACCATCGACAGGGGTAACTGAAGCTTTCTTT.

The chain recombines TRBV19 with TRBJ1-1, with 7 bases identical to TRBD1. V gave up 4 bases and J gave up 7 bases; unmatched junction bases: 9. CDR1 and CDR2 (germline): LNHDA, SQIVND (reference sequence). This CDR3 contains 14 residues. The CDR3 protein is CASSTLRQGDEAFF. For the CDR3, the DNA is TGTGCCAGTAGTACTCTGAGACAGGGCGATGAAGCTTTCTTT.

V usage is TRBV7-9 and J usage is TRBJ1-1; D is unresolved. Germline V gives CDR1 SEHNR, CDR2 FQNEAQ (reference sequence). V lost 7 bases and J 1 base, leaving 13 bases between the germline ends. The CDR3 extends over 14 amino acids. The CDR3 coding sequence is TGTGCCAGCATCACCTCAACAGCGAACACTGAAGCTTTCTTT. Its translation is CASITSTANTEAFF.

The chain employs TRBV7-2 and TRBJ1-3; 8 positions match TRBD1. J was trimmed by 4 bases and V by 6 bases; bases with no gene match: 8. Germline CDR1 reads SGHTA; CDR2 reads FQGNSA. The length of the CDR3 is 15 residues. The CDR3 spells CASRRDRWGGNTIYF. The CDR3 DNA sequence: TGTGCCAGCAGACGGGACAGGTGGGGCGGAAACACCATATATTTT.

The CDR3 loop is CASTATGISTEAFF. CDR3 bases: TGTGCCAGCACCGCTACAGGGATCAGTACTGAAGCTTTCTTT. The chain carries TRBV27 and TRBJ1-1; the D gene is possibly TRBD1 (6 bases). Germline lookup yields CDR1 MNHEY and CDR2 SMNVEV (reference sequence). The V gene lost 7 bases and the J gene lost 5 bases, with 17 bases spanning the gap. This CDR3 has 14 amino acids.

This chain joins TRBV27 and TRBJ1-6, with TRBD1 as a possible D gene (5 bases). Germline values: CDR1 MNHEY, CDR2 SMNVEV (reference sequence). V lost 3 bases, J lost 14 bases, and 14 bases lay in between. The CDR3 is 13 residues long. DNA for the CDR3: TGTGCCAGCAGTTTTCTCCAGGCGGGGGCCCTCCACTTT. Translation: CASSFLQAGALHF.

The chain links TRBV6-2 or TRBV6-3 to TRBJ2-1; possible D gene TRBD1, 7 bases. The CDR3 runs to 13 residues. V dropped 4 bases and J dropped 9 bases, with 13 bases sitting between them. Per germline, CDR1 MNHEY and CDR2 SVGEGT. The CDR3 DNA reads TGTGCCAGCAGTTCTCGGCAGGGGGGTGAGCAGTTCTTC. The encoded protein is CASSSRQGGEQFF.